These T cell receptor beta chains were read from a single sample in a study of blood T cell repertoires in COVID-19. The assay was immunoSEQ multiplex PCR, and TCRdb's table has in-frame clones only and misses some. Here the sample spans around 98,000 clones, around nine tenths being singletons. Sequencing was carried out using peripheral blood. These receptors were obtained from a man between 65 and 80 years old with acute or convalescent COVID-19. Both conserved end residues are part of each CDR3. D genes are given only for firm matches. Some rows mark clone size as missing; the rest say once, few, many or name a class of expanded clone.

j_call | v_call | d_call | clone_size | cdr3_length | cdr3_nt | cdr3_aa
TRBJ2-1 | TRBV19 | TRBD2 | once | 15 | TGTGCCAGTAGCGGACTAGCGGGGGTTGGGAATGAGCAGTTCTTC | CASSGLAGVGNEQFF
TRBJ1-5 | TRBV12-5 | TRBD1 | NA | 16 | TGTGCTAGTGGAGACGCCGGGACAGGGAGCAATCAGCCCCAGCATTTT | CASGDAGTGSNQPQHF
TRBJ2-1 | TRBV7-8 | NA | NA | 18 | TGTGCCAGCAGCTTAGCGCTCGGGGGTCACAGCTCCTACAATGAGCAGTTCTTC | CASSLALGGHSSYNEQFF
TRBJ2-1 | TRBV18 | NA | NA | 17 | TGTGCCAGCTCACGAGGAGCTGGCGGGGGCCCCAACAATGAGCAGTTCTTC | CASSRGAGGGPNNEQFF
TRBJ1-6 | TRBV28 | NA | NA | 15 | TGTGCCAGCAGTCAGTCGGGAGGAGGGAATTCACCCCTCCACTTT | CASSQSGGGNSPLHF
TRBJ1-4 | TRBV5-8 | TRBD1 | NA | 18 | TGTGCCAGCAGCTCTCCGACAGGGGGAAAGGCAACTAATGAAAAACTGTTTTTT | CASSSPTGGKATNEKLFF
TRBJ2-2 | TRBV4-2 | TRBD2 | NA | 16 | TGTGCCAGCAGCCCCACCGCGGGGGGCACAGCCGGGGAGCTGTTTTTT | CASSPTAGGTAGELFF
TRBJ1-4 | TRBV6-1 | NA | NA | 15 | TGTGCCAGCAGTGACACAGGGCTCGGGTCCGAAAAACTGTTTTTT | CASSDTGLGSEKLFF
TRBJ2-7 | TRBV12-5 | NA | NA | 14 | TGTGCTAGTGGTTTGGATGTCAGGGTAAACGAGCAGTACTTC | CASGLDVRVNEQYF
TRBJ1-2 | TRBV9 | NA | NA | 16 | TGTGCCAGCAGCGTAGACGGTGGGGAGAGAATTTATGGCTACACCTTC | CASSVDGGERIYGYTF
TRBJ1-5 | TRBV6-5 | TRBD1 | NA | 15 | TGTGCCAGCAGTTCGGTGACAGGGATCAATCAGCCCCAGCATTTT | CASSSVTGINQPQHF
TRBJ2-5 | TRBV6-5 | NA | NA | 14 | TGTGCCAGCAGGCCTACCGTACTCCGGGAGACCCAGTACTTC | CASRPTVLRETQYF
TRBJ2-2 | TRBV7-7 | TRBD1 | NA | 17 | TGTGCCAGCAGCCCAACCCCGACAGGGGCCACCACCGGGGAGCTGTTTTTT | CASSPTPTGATTGELFF
TRBJ2-3 | TRBV9 | NA | NA | 12 | TGTGCCAGCAGTCGTACAGGAGATACGCAGTATTTT | CASSRTGDTQYF
TRBJ2-1 | TRBV6-1 | TRBD1 | NA | 14 | TGTGCCAGCAGTGAAGTCACAGGGGGGAATGAGCAGTTCTTC | CASSEVTGGNEQFF
TRBJ1-1 | TRBV18 | NA | NA | 14 | TGTGCCAGCTCACCACGGGACTCAGACACTGAAGCTTTCTTT | CASSPRDSDTEAFF
TRBJ1-2 | TRBV12-3/TRBV12-4 | NA | NA | 13 | TGTGCCAGCAGTCTGACACATAACTATGGCTACACCTTC | CASSLTHNYGYTF
TRBJ2-3 | TRBV7-9 | TRBD1 | once | 13 | TGTGCCAGCAGCTCACAGGGGACGGGTACGCAGTATTTT | CASSSQGTGTQYF
TRBJ2-1 | TRBV9 | NA | NA | 16 | TGTGCCAGCAGCGTATCACAGGGGGGGACTTACAATGAGCAGTTCTTC | CASSVSQGGTYNEQFF
TRBJ1-2 | TRBV19 | NA | NA | 13 | TGTGCCAGCTGCGACAGGATCCCCTATGGCTACACCTTC | CASCDRIPYGYTF
TRBJ1-4 | TRBV28 | NA | NA | 15 | TGTGCCAGCTCAGAAGGGGGTTCAACTAATGAAAAACTGTTTTTT | CASSEGGSTNEKLFF
TRBJ2-7 | TRBV9 | TRBD2 | NA | 19 | TGTGCCAGCAGCGTAGGGCCGGGGACTAGCGGTAACTTTTTCTACGAGCAGTACTTC | CASSVGPGTSGNFFYEQYF
TRBJ2-2 | TRBV9 | TRBD1 | NA | 16 | TGTGCCAGCAGCCCACTGACAGGGGGCGTCACCGGGGAGCTGTTTTTT | CASSPLTGGVTGELFF
TRBJ2-5 | TRBV4-2 | NA | NA | 13 | TGTGCCAGCAGCTTTCCCGCGGGGGAGACCCAGTACTTC | CASSFPAGETQYF
TRBJ1-4 | TRBV7-2 | NA | NA | 15 | TGTGCCAGCAGCCGGAGCGGGGGGGGTTCGGAAAAACTGTTTTTT | CASSRSGGGSEKLFF
TRBJ1-1 | TRBV3-1/TRBV3-2 | NA | NA | 15 | TGTGCCAGCAGCCAAAGACAGCTTATGAACACTGAAGCTTTCTTT | CASSQRQLMNTEAFF
TRBJ1-2 | TRBV12-3/TRBV12-4 | NA | NA | 12 | TGTGCCAGCAGTTCGGACAGCTATGGCTACACCTTC | CASSSDSYGYTF
TRBJ1-2 | TRBV4-1 | TRBD1 | once | 14 | TGCGCCAGCAGACAGGGACAGGGGAGGGATGGCTACACCTTC | CASRQGQGRDGYTF
TRBJ1-6 | TRBV20-1 | NA | NA | 13 | TGCAGTGCTAGTACTGAGGGAAATTCACCCCTCCACTTT | CSASTEGNSPLHF
TRBJ1-1 | TRBV2 | NA | NA | 14 | TGTGCCAGCGGGGCAGGGGACATAATCACTGAAGCTTTCTTT | CASGAGDIITEAFF
TRBJ2-5 | TRBV18 | NA | NA | 13 | TGTGCCAGCTCACTAGACATAGGAGAGACCCAGTACTTC | CASSLDIGETQYF
TRBJ1-1 | TRBV19 | TRBD1 | NA | 16 | TGTGCCAGTAGTACACGACAGGGTCGAGGTGACACTGAAGCTTTCTTT | CASSTRQGRGDTEAFF
TRBJ2-2 | TRBV11-2 | NA | NA | 14 | TGTGCCAGCAGCCCAATGACAAACACCGGGGAGCTGTTTTTT | CASSPMTNTGELFF
TRBJ1-6 | TRBV15 | TRBD1 | NA | 16 | TGTGCCACCAGCAGAGATCAGGGGACAGAGAATTCACCCCTCCACTTT | CATSRDQGTENSPLHF
TRBJ1-1 | TRBV6-5 | NA | NA | 13 | TGTGCCAGCAGTCGACAGCAGAACACTGAAGCTTTCTTT | CASSRQQNTEAFF
TRBJ1-3 | TRBV10-1 | TRBD1 | NA | 16 | TGCGCCAGCAGCTCGGACAGGTCAAACTCTGGAAACACCATATATTTT | CASSSDRSNSGNTIYF
TRBJ2-3 | TRBV5-5 | NA | NA | 16 | TGTGCCAGCAGCTTGGTTCCTGTGGCCCGCACAGATACGCAGTATTTT | CASSLVPVARTDTQYF
TRBJ1-2 | TRBV6-5 | TRBD1 | NA | 14 | TGTGCCAGCAGCTGGGGACAGGGCGAGTCTGGCTACACCTTC | CASSWGQGESGYTF
TRBJ2-5 | TRBV3-1/TRBV3-2 | NA | NA | 17 | TGTGCCAGCAGCCCTCACCGAGGTTTGACTATACAAGAGACCCAGTACTTC | CASSPHRGLTIQETQYF
TRBJ2-3 | TRBV6-1 | TRBD2 | NA | 17 | TGTGCCAGCAGTGCTGGACTAGCGGGGGGGGACACAGATACGCAGTATTTT | CASSAGLAGGDTDTQYF
TRBJ2-3 | TRBV3-1/TRBV3-2 | TRBD2 | NA | 16 | TGTGCCAGCAGCCAAGATAAGCGGGGGGGCACAGATACGCAGTATTTT | CASSQDKRGGTDTQYF
TRBJ1-6 | TRBV13 | TRBD1 | NA | 13 | TGTGCCAGCAGCCCACAGGGGATTCCACCTCTCCACTTT | CASSPQGIPPLHF
TRBJ2-3 | TRBV6-6 | TRBD1 | NA | 16 | TGTGCCAGCAGTTACTCGAAGGGGACAGGGGCAGATACGCAGTATTTT | CASSYSKGTGADTQYF
TRBJ2-5 | TRBV2 | TRBD1 | NA | 14 | TGTGCCAGCAGTGGACAGGGGCGGAGAGAGACCCAGTACTTC | CASSGQGRRETQYF
TRBJ1-6 | TRBV28 | NA | NA | 16 | TGTGCCAGCAGTTCCGGGGGAAGCTCCTATAATTCACCCCTCCACTTT | CASSSGGSSYNSPLHF
TRBJ2-2 | TRBV5-4 | NA | NA | 16 | TGTGCCAGCAGCCCCGGAGGTGGAATGGTCACCGGGGAGCTGTTTTTT | CASSPGGGMVTGELFF
TRBJ1-4 | TRBV5-1 | TRBD1 | NA | 17 | TGCGCCAGCAGCTTGGGGGGGACCGGGACAGGGGATGAAAAACTGTTTTTT | CASSLGGTGTGDEKLFF